Listed below are T cell receptor beta chains from one sample, sequenced in a study of CD8 T cells in ankylosing spondylitis. One entry per CDR3 protein results from TCRdb running MiXCR on the 5' RACE reads. Of 500,000 to 650,000 distinct CDR3 sequences listed, roughly 5% were seen once; the top ten hold under 4.5%. Sequencing was done on a sample of blood, either unsorted or a sorted T cell fraction (not recorded which). The source is a male donor with ankylosing spondylitis. The CDR3 runs from the conserved cysteine through the conserved F or W. A D gene is named only where the DNA matches it firmly. Size tells how often a clone was seen (once, few, many) or the class of an expanded clone, and some rows leave it out.

D: TRBD2; V: TRBV7-7; J: TRBJ2-1; size: .; length: 14; DNA: TGTGCTAGCAGCTACCTTAGCGGGAGCGATGAGCAGTTCTTC; CDR3: CASSYLSGSDEQFF
D: .; V: TRBV5-1; J: TRBJ1-2; size: many; length: 13; DNA: TGCGCCAGCAGCTCGACAGATTTCTATGGCTACACCTTC; CDR3: CASSSTDFYGYTF
D: .; V: TRBV9; J: TRBJ1-1; size: many; length: 13; DNA: TGTGCCAGCAGTGTCGCGGGTTACACTGAAGCTTTCTTT; CDR3: CASSVAGYTEAFF
D: .; V: TRBV5-6; J: TRBJ2-6; size: .; length: 17; DNA: TGTGCCAGCAGCCCTCCGGGACACCTATCGGGGGCCAACGTCCTGACTTTC; CDR3: CASSPPGHLSGANVLTF
D: .; V: TRBV27; J: TRBJ1-1; size: many; length: 13; DNA: TGTGCCAGCGGCAGGGCGATGGGCACTGAAGCTTTCTTT; CDR3: CASGRAMGTEAFF
D: .; V: TRBV10-3; J: TRBJ1-1; size: many; length: 14; DNA: TGTGCCATCAGTAGGGTAAGGGCTGGAACTGAAGCTTTCTTT; CDR3: CAISRVRAGTEAFF
D: .; V: TRBV3-1; J: TRBJ1-1; size: .; length: 15; DNA: TGTGCCAGCAGCCAAGTTGGAAACATGAACACTGAAGCTTTCTTT; CDR3: CASSQVGNMNTEAFF
D: .; V: TRBV5-1; J: TRBJ1-1; size: few; length: 14; DNA: TGCGCCAGCAGCTTGCCCGAGTTGAACACTGAAGCTTTCTTT; CDR3: CASSLPELNTEAFF
D: .; V: TRBV7-9; J: TRBJ1-2; size: many; length: 12; DNA: TGTGCCAGCAGCCCTTGGGTTGATGGCTACACCTTC; CDR3: CASSPWVDGYTF
D: .; V: TRBV18; J: TRBJ2-5; size: few; length: 14; DNA: TGTGCCAGCTCACCCTCCCACGGGAAAGAGACCCAGTACTTC; CDR3: CASSPSHGKETQYF
D: .; V: TRBV7-2; J: TRBJ2-6; size: few; length: 15; DNA: TGTGCCAGCAGCCCCGTAGTCTCTGGGGCCAACGTCCTGACTTTC; CDR3: CASSPVVSGANVLTF
D: TRBD2; V: TRBV29-1; J: TRBJ2-3; size: many; length: 16; DNA: TGCAGCGTTGAAGCCCTAGCGGGAGGGAGTTTAGATACGCAGTATTTT; CDR3: CSVEALAGGSLDTQYF
D: .; V: TRBV20-1; J: TRBJ1-2; size: many; length: 13; DNA: TGCAGTGCTGGGACCCCTGGGGACTATGGCTACACCTTC; CDR3: CSAGTPGDYGYTF
D: .; V: TRBV12-3/TRBV12-4; J: TRBJ2-5; size: many; length: 12; DNA: TGTGCCAGCAGTCCGGTGGGAGAGACCCAGTACTTC; CDR3: CASSPVGETQYF
D: .; V: TRBV11-1; J: TRBJ1-4; size: .; length: 18; DNA: TGTGCCAGCAGCTGGTCCTCCGGGACGCTTGCAACTAATGAAAAACTGTTTTTT; CDR3: CASSWSSGTLATNEKLFF
D: .; V: TRBV4-2; J: TRBJ2-1; size: .; length: 15; DNA: TGTGCCAGCAGCCCCGGGATCCCCTCCTACGATGAGCAGTTCTTC; CDR3: CASSPGIPSYDEQFF
D: .; V: TRBV7-8; J: TRBJ2-7; size: few; length: 15; DNA: TGTGCCAGCAGCTCCGTTCCGGGATACTCCTACGAGCAGTACTTC; CDR3: CASSSVPGYSYEQYF
D: .; V: TRBV9; J: TRBJ2-5; size: many; length: 13; DNA: TGTGCCAGCAGCGTAGGGGGCTCAGAGACCCAGTACTTC; CDR3: CASSVGGSETQYF
D: .; V: TRBV4-3; J: TRBJ1-2; size: many; length: 14; DNA: TGCGCCAGCAGCCAGTTCCCGACAGCCGGGGGCTACACCTTC; CDR3: CASSQFPTAGGYTF
D: .; V: TRBV24-1; J: TRBJ2-3; size: many; length: 16; DNA: TGTGCCACCAGTGATCCTGGACGGACCCTCACAGATACGCAGTATTTT; CDR3: CATSDPGRTLTDTQYF
D: .; V: TRBV4-3; J: TRBJ1-6; size: many; length: 14; DNA: TGCGCCAGCAGCCCTAGCTGGAAGGATTCACCCCTCCACTTT; CDR3: CASSPSWKDSPLHF
D: .; V: TRBV12-3/TRBV12-4; J: TRBJ1-4; size: many; length: 14; DNA: TGTGCCAGTGGACAGCGGGCAACTAAGGAAAAACTGTTTTTT; CDR3: CASGQRATKEKLFF
D: .; V: TRBV29-1; J: TRBJ2-2; size: many; length: 14; DNA: TGCAGCGTTGAAATGAGGGGGAACACCGGGGAGCTGTTTTTT; CDR3: CSVEMRGNTGELFF
D: .; V: TRBV29-1; J: TRBJ1-1; size: many; length: 14; DNA: TGCAGCGTCTCGCTTTGGGGGGTGAACACTGAAGCTTTCTTT; CDR3: CSVSLWGVNTEAFF
D: .; V: TRBV2; J: TRBJ2-2; size: many; length: 13; DNA: TGTGCCAGCCGGGACCCGAACACCGGGGAGCTGTTTTTT; CDR3: CASRDPNTGELFF
D: TRBD1; V: TRBV6-6; J: TRBJ1-5; size: many; length: 13; DNA: TGTGCCAGCAGAGACAGGGGCGATCAGCCCCAGCATTTT; CDR3: CASRDRGDQPQHF
D: TRBD2; V: TRBV7-9; J: TRBJ2-1; size: many; length: 14; DNA: TGTGCCAGCAGCTTGTCCGGGACTAGAGTTCGGTCCCTCTTC; CDR3: CASSLSGTRVRSLF
D: .; V: TRBV28; J: TRBJ2-7; size: few; length: 12; DNA: TGTGCCAGCGGGACGGTTTCCTACGAGCAGTACTTC; CDR3: CASGTVSYEQYF
D: .; V: TRBV20-1; J: TRBJ1-6; size: many; length: 14; DNA: TGCAGTGCTCCAAGTTCGGGCAATAATTCACCCCTCCACTTT; CDR3: CSAPSSGNNSPLHF
D: TRBD1; V: TRBV18; J: TRBJ1-5; size: many; length: 14; DNA: TGTGCCAGCTCACCCACAGGGGACAATCAGCCCCAGCATTTT; CDR3: CASSPTGDNQPQHF
D: TRBD1; V: TRBV28; J: TRBJ2-1; size: .; length: 15; DNA: TGTGCCAGCAGCCCCGGGACAGGGCCACTCGATGAGCAGTTCTTC; CDR3: CASSPGTGPLDEQFF
D: .; V: TRBV7-8; J: TRBJ2-5; size: many; length: 17; DNA: TGTGCCAGCAGCTCCCGACCGGTCCTAAATATAAAAGAGACCCAGTACTTC; CDR3: CASSSRPVLNIKETQYF
D: TRBD1; V: TRBV7-8; J: TRBJ1-2; size: many; length: 16; DNA: TGTGCCAGCAGCTCGTCCGGGACAGGGCGGACCTCGGGCTACACCTTC; CDR3: CASSSSGTGRTSGYTF
D: TRBD2; V: TRBV5-6; J: TRBJ2-1; size: many; length: 17; DNA: TGTGCCAGCAGCTCTTTTACTAGCGGGAGTTTCAACAATGAGCAGTTCTTC; CDR3: CASSSFTSGSFNNEQFF
D: .; V: TRBV5-1; J: TRBJ1-2; size: many; length: 15; DNA: TGCGCCAGCAGCTACCAGGACTTTCAAGGGTATGGCTACACCTTC; CDR3: CASSYQDFQGYGYTF
D: .; V: TRBV18; J: TRBJ2-7; size: many; length: 14; DNA: TGTGCCAGCTCACCATTGGCAGGTATTCACGAGCAGTACTTC; CDR3: CASSPLAGIHEQYF
D: TRBD1; V: TRBV10-3; J: TRBJ1-2; size: many; length: 14; DNA: TGTGCCATCAATACAGGACAGGGGAAAGGTGGCTACACCTTC; CDR3: CAINTGQGKGGYTF
D: TRBD1; V: TRBV5-1; J: TRBJ2-5; size: few; length: 15; DNA: TGCGCCAGCAGCGCCGGGCCAGGGGGCCAAGAGACCCAGTACTTC; CDR3: CASSAGPGGQETQYF
D: .; V: TRBV21-1; J: TRBJ2-1; size: .; length: 10; DNA: TGTGCCAGCAGCAAAGAAGGGCGGAGCTTC; CDR3: CASSKEGRSF
D: .; V: TRBV7-8; J: TRBJ1-1; size: many; length: 14; DNA: TGTGCCAGCAGCTTAGTCCGGGGATTAACTGAAGCTTTCTTT; CDR3: CASSLVRGLTEAFF
D: TRBD1; V: TRBV5-1; J: TRBJ2-7; size: many; length: 14; DNA: TGCGCCAGCAGCTTGGGGACAGGCTTGGGAGAGCAGTACTTC; CDR3: CASSLGTGLGEQYF
D: TRBD2; V: TRBV10-3; J: TRBJ2-7; size: many; length: 14; DNA: TGTGCCATCAGTGAGTCGGTCCGGGAGGGGGAGCAGTACTTC; CDR3: CAISESVREGEQYF
D: .; V: TRBV20-1; J: TRBJ2-7; size: many; length: 14; DNA: TGCAGTGCGACCCGGGACGTCGAGGCCTACGAGCAGTACTTC; CDR3: CSATRDVEAYEQYF
D: TRBD1; V: TRBV9; J: TRBJ1-1; size: many; length: 15; DNA: TGTGCCAGCAGCGTGAGGGGGACAGACCCTGTGGGGGTTTTCTTT; CDR3: CASSVRGTDPVGVFF
D: .; V: TRBV5-6; J: TRBJ1-2; size: many; length: 13; DNA: TGTGCCAGCAGCCCCGGGACATTGGGCGGCTACACCTTC; CDR3: CASSPGTLGGYTF
D: .; V: TRBV12-5; J: TRBJ2-1; size: .; length: 16; DNA: TGTGCTAGTGGTTTGGGGTCCTCGACGCGGGGCGATGAGCAGTTCTTC; CDR3: CASGLGSSTRGDEQFF
D: .; V: TRBV7-2; J: TRBJ1-1; size: many; length: 13; DNA: TGTGCCAGCAGCAGGGGACGGAACACTGAAGCTTTCTTT; CDR3: CASSRGRNTEAFF
D: .; V: TRBV6-5; J: TRBJ2-5; size: .; length: 15; DNA: TGTGCCAGCAGTTACTCCAACACCCGCCAAGAGACCCAGTACTTC; CDR3: CASSYSNTRQETQYF
D: .; V: TRBV4-3; J: TRBJ1-3; size: many; length: 15; DNA: TGCGCCAGCAGCCCTCAGACAAGGGTCGGAAACACCATATATTTT; CDR3: CASSPQTRVGNTIYF
D: TRBD1; V: TRBV20-1; J: TRBJ2-2; size: many; length: 13; DNA: TGCAGTGCTAGACCCGACAGGGCCGGGGAGCTGTTTTTT; CDR3: CSARPDRAGELFF
D: .; V: TRBV7-9; J: TRBJ2-1; size: many; length: 14; DNA: TGTGCCAGCAGCCATAACCCGGGAAACGATGAGCAGTTCTTC; CDR3: CASSHNPGNDEQFF
D: .; V: TRBV6-1; J: TRBJ2-2; size: many; length: 11; DNA: TGTGCCAGCAGTTGGAAGGGGGAGCTGTTTTTT; CDR3: CASSWKGELFF
D: TRBD1; V: TRBV10-3; J: TRBJ2-2; size: many; length: 14; DNA: TGTGCCATCACCCCGGGACAGTCCACCGGGGAGCTGTTTTTT; CDR3: CAITPGQSTGELFF